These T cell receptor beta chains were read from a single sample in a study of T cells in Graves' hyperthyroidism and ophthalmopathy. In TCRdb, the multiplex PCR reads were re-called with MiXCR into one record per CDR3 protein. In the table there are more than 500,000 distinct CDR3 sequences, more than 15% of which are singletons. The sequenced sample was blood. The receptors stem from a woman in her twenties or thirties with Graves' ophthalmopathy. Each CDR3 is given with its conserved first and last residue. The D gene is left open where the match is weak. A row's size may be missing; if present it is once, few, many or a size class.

CDR3nt: TGTGCCATCAGTGAATCTTTAAGGGCCCCTCAAACCGAGCAGTACTTC; CDR3aa: CAISESLRAPQTEQYF; abundance: -; v_gene: TRBV10-3; d_gene: -; j_gene: TRBJ2-7
CDR3nt: TGCAGCGTTGTCCCACTACAGGGGGTAGCTTTCTTT; CDR3aa: CSVVPLQGVAFF; abundance: few; v_gene: TRBV29-1; d_gene: TRBD1; j_gene: TRBJ1-1
CDR3nt: TGTGCCTGGCGAGAGGGACAGTCTAGCAATCAGCCCCAGCATTTT; CDR3aa: CAWREGQSSNQPQHF; abundance: few; v_gene: TRBV30; d_gene: TRBD1; j_gene: TRBJ1-5
CDR3nt: TGTGCCAGTAGTATATTCGCAGGGTCGTCCTACGAGCAGTACTTC; CDR3aa: CASSIFAGSSYEQYF; abundance: -; v_gene: TRBV19; d_gene: -; j_gene: TRBJ2-7
CDR3nt: TGTGCCAGCAGCGTATCGTACAATGAGCAGTTCTTC; CDR3aa: CASSVSYNEQFF; abundance: many; v_gene: TRBV9; d_gene: -; j_gene: TRBJ2-1
CDR3nt: TGTGCCTGGAGGGCAACCACAGGGGGTTTTTACAATGAGCAGTTCTTC; CDR3aa: CAWRATTGGFYNEQFF; abundance: many; v_gene: TRBV30; d_gene: TRBD1; j_gene: TRBJ2-1
CDR3nt: TGTGCCAGCTCACGGGGGACAGGGACGACAGATACGCAGTATTTT; CDR3aa: CASSRGTGTTDTQYF; abundance: many; v_gene: TRBV18; d_gene: TRBD1; j_gene: TRBJ2-3
CDR3nt: TGTGCCAGCAGTGAAGAACTCCAGGCTAACTATGGCTACACCTTC; CDR3aa: CASSEELQANYGYTF; abundance: many; v_gene: TRBV6-1; d_gene: -; j_gene: TRBJ1-2
CDR3nt: TGTGCCAGCAGTCGACAGGGCTATGGCTACACCTTC; CDR3aa: CASSRQGYGYTF; abundance: few; v_gene: TRBV6-1; d_gene: TRBD1; j_gene: TRBJ1-2
CDR3nt: TGTGCCAGCAGTTTTTCCGGGGCGCAAGAGACCCAGTACTTC; CDR3aa: CASSFSGAQETQYF; abundance: many; v_gene: TRBV12-3/TRBV12-4; d_gene: -; j_gene: TRBJ2-5
CDR3nt: TGTGCCAGCCGCTCAGGGTTCACGCAGCCCCAGCATTTT; CDR3aa: CASRSGFTQPQHF; abundance: -; v_gene: TRBV6-1; d_gene: -; j_gene: TRBJ1-5
CDR3nt: TGTGCCGGCAGTTTCAGGGGGTCTGGCTACACCTTC; CDR3aa: CAGSFRGSGYTF; abundance: -; v_gene: TRBV28; d_gene: TRBD1; j_gene: TRBJ1-2
CDR3nt: TGTGCCGGCACCCTTCTTGTAGGGACAGGGCTTGTGAACACTGAAGCTTTCTTT; CDR3aa: CAGTLLVGTGLVNTEAFF; abundance: many; v_gene: TRBV12-3/TRBV12-4; d_gene: TRBD1; j_gene: TRBJ1-1
CDR3nt: TGTGCCAGCAGTTACCGGCAGGGGAGTTCCTACGAGCAGTACTTC; CDR3aa: CASSYRQGSSYEQYF; abundance: -; v_gene: TRBV6-2/TRBV6-3; d_gene: -; j_gene: TRBJ2-7
CDR3nt: TGTGCCGTGGGACAGGGGGTGTCCGGGGGAGAGCAGTTCTTC; CDR3aa: CAVGQGVSGGEQFF; abundance: -; v_gene: TRBV12-3/TRBV12-4; d_gene: TRBD1; j_gene: TRBJ2-1
CDR3nt: TGTGCCAGCAGCCACCTGAACACTGAAGCTTTCTTT; CDR3aa: CASSHLNTEAFF; abundance: many; v_gene: TRBV3-1; d_gene: -; j_gene: TRBJ1-1
CDR3nt: TGTGCCAGCAGTTACGGGACCCCGCCAAATGAGCAGTTCTTC; CDR3aa: CASSYGTPPNEQFF; abundance: few; v_gene: TRBV6-2/TRBV6-3; d_gene: -; j_gene: TRBJ2-1
CDR3nt: TGTGCCAGCAGTGGGGACGCCCCCGGAAAACTGTTTTTT; CDR3aa: CASSGDAPGKLFF; abundance: few; v_gene: TRBV6-1; d_gene: -; j_gene: TRBJ1-4
CDR3nt: TGTGCCAGCAGTTCGTCAGGGACAGATACGCAGTATTTT; CDR3aa: CASSSSGTDTQYF; abundance: many; v_gene: TRBV27; d_gene: -; j_gene: TRBJ2-3
CDR3nt: TGTGCCAGCAGCGCCGGATTACAGGGCTCCCAAGAGACCCAGTACTTC; CDR3aa: CASSAGLQGSQETQYF; abundance: few; v_gene: TRBV9; d_gene: -; j_gene: TRBJ2-5
CDR3nt: TGTGCCAGCAGACACACCTCCTATCACCAAGACTACGAGCAGTACTTC; CDR3aa: CASRHTSYHQDYEQYF; abundance: many; v_gene: TRBV12-3/TRBV12-4; d_gene: -; j_gene: TRBJ2-7
CDR3nt: TGCAGTGCCTACTCTTTCGGGAGGGCGTACAATGAGCAGTTCTTC; CDR3aa: CSAYSFGRAYNEQFF; abundance: many; v_gene: TRBV20-1; d_gene: TRBD2; j_gene: TRBJ2-1
CDR3nt: TGTGCCACCAGTGATTTTTCAGGGGGGGAATCCGGGGAGCTGTTTTTT; CDR3aa: CATSDFSGGESGELFF; abundance: -; v_gene: TRBV24-1; d_gene: -; j_gene: TRBJ2-2
CDR3nt: TGCAGTGCTAGTATAGGACAGGGTCAAGAGACCCAGTACTTC; CDR3aa: CSASIGQGQETQYF; abundance: -; v_gene: TRBV20-1; d_gene: TRBD1; j_gene: TRBJ2-5
CDR3nt: TGCGCCAGCAGCCAAGATATTGGACTAGCGGGAGGAGAGCAGTTCTTC; CDR3aa: CASSQDIGLAGGEQFF; abundance: few; v_gene: TRBV4-3; d_gene: TRBD2; j_gene: TRBJ2-1
CDR3nt: TGTGCCAGCAGGGGGACTAGCGGCAGCTCCTACAATGAGCAGTTCTTC; CDR3aa: CASRGTSGSSYNEQFF; abundance: many; v_gene: TRBV6-1; d_gene: TRBD2; j_gene: TRBJ2-1
CDR3nt: TGTGCCAGCTTGATCAGGCAGTTCTTC; CDR3aa: CASLIRQFF; abundance: once; v_gene: TRBV19; d_gene: -; j_gene: TRBJ2-1
CDR3nt: TGTGCCAGCAGGCCGACCTCGGAAAAACTGTTTTTT; CDR3aa: CASRPTSEKLFF; abundance: many; v_gene: TRBV28; d_gene: -; j_gene: TRBJ1-4
CDR3nt: TGCAGCGCAACGAAGGGTAGTCCCTACGAGCAGTACTTC; CDR3aa: CSATKGSPYEQYF; abundance: few; v_gene: TRBV29-1; d_gene: -; j_gene: TRBJ2-7
CDR3nt: TGTGCCAGTAGGGGGACAGGAAACACCGGGGAGCTGTTTTTT; CDR3aa: CASRGTGNTGELFF; abundance: -; v_gene: TRBV19; d_gene: TRBD1; j_gene: TRBJ2-2
CDR3nt: TGTGCCAGCAGTGTGACAGCCTCCAATTCACCCCTCCACTTT; CDR3aa: CASSVTASNSPLHF; abundance: many; v_gene: TRBV11-2; d_gene: -; j_gene: TRBJ1-6
CDR3nt: TGCGCCAGCAGCCAAGATGTGTTTGGATCGTATGGCTACACCTTC; CDR3aa: CASSQDVFGSYGYTF; abundance: few; v_gene: TRBV4-3; d_gene: -; j_gene: TRBJ1-2
CDR3nt: TGTGCCAGCAGTTTATTGAGCAGGAACTATGGCTACACCTTC; CDR3aa: CASSLLSRNYGYTF; abundance: many; v_gene: TRBV28; d_gene: -; j_gene: TRBJ1-2
CDR3nt: TGCAGTGCTCCCGACCCCTACACAGATACGCAGTATTTT; CDR3aa: CSAPDPYTDTQYF; abundance: many; v_gene: TRBV20-1; d_gene: -; j_gene: TRBJ2-3